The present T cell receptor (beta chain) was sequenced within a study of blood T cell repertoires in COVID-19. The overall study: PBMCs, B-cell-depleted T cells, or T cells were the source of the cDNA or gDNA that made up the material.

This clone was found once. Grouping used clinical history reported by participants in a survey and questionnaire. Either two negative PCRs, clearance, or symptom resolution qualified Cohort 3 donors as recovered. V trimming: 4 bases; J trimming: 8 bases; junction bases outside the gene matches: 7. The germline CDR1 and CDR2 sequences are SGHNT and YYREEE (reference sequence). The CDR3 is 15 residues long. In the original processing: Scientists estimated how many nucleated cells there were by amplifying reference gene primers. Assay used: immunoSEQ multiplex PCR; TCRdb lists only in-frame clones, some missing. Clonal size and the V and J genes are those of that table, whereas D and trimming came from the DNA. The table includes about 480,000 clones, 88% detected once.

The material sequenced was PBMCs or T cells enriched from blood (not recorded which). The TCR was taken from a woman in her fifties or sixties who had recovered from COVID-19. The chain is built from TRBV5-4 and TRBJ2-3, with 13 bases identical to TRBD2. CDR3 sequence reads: CASSTSGGELLTQYF. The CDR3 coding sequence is TGTGCCAGCAGCACTAGCGGGGGGGAGCTTCTTACGCAGTATTTT.